This TCR beta chain was found in a study of cytomegalovirus exposure and HLA in healthy donors. Comment on this clone: Its target is unknown.

Germline CDR1 reads LGHNA; CDR2 reads YSLEER. This CDR3 has 15 amino acids. The ends were cut back, 0 bases at V and 2 bases at J, with 10 bases in the middle. TCRdb's table, derived via immunoSEQ multiplex PCR, lists solely in-frame clones and lacks some. The profile shows approximately 300,000 clones, 80% to 90% of them singletons. Whole-study findings and limits: Associated with cytomegalovirus, according to the listing, were 150 to 200 TCR beta chains.

Donors were drawn from the roughly 130-subject validation cohort, separate from the roughly 700-subject first cohort. The sequenced material came from PBMCs. This clonotype was sampled from a young woman in good health and CMV-seronegative. The chain joins TRBV4-3 to TRBJ1-2; tentatively, D is TRBD1 (6 bases). The CDR3 DNA reads as TGCGCCAGCAGCCAAGATGTAGGACAGAACTATGGCTACACCTTC. Protein sequence: CASSQDVGQNYGYTF.